Sequencing of this TCR beta chain was carried out in a study of blood T cell repertoires in COVID-19. The germline gives CDR1 KGHDR, CDR2 SFDVKD. With 5 bases removed from V and 8 bases from J, the gap between germline ends came to 22 bases. This CDR3 spans 16 amino acids. The table came from immunoSEQ multiplex PCR; TCRdb's copy has only in-frame clones and leaves some out. This table holds around 65,000 clones, roughly three quarters found once. This TCR was recovered from a man older than 75 with acute or convalescent COVID-19. This chain links TRBV24-1 with TRBJ2-3, with D perhaps matching TRBD2 (6 bases). Sequencing input: peripheral blood. The CDR3 DNA follows: TGTGCCACCAGTGGTTACGGGGGAGGAGAGACGGGTACGCAGTATTTT. This encodes CATSGYGGGETGTQYF.